The 30 T cell receptor beta chains presented below share a single source sample, sequenced in a study of cytomegalovirus exposure and HLA in healthy donors (dated by TCRdb to about 2017). Library preparation employed the immunoSEQ multiplex PCR assay. The source is immuneACCESS, and TCRdb retained only in-frame sequences with V and J called. Part of the clones is not carried over; for the studies checked, unresolved V genes explain less than half of this, and the remainder is unexplained. This sample gives roughly 45,000 clones in total; over 85% of them show up just once. Around 8% of the sample belongs to the ten largest clones. The sequencing input was PBMCs. These receptors came from a woman in her late teens or twenties in good health and CMV-seropositive.

The chain recombines TRBV2 with TRBJ1-5; TRBD1 agrees at 9 bases. Per the germline V gene, CDR1 is SNHLY and CDR2 is FYNNEI. The CDR3 covers 14 residues. Trimming at V came to 4 bases and at J to 7 bases, leaving 5 bases not matched to a gene. The CDR3 DNA follows: TGTGCCAGCAGTGTAGAACAGGGGGCCCAGCCCCAGCATTTT. Translating it yields CASSVEQGAQPQHF. Full variable domain (missing parts from reference TRBV2 and TRBJ1-5): EPEVTQTPSHQVTQMGQEVILRCVPISNHLYFYWYRQILGQKVEFLVSFYNNEISEKSEIFDDQFSVERPDGSNFTLKIRSTKLEDSAMYFCASSVEQGAQPQHFGDGTRLSIL.

This clone was seen just once. The chain joins TRBV5-1 to TRBJ2-2; D might be TRBD1 (5 bases). Trimming shortened V by 0 bases and J by 2 bases, and 8 bases separated the two germline ends. Germline-derived CDR1 and CDR2 are SGHRS and YFSETQ. The CDR3 runs to 15 residues. The CDR3 nucleotides are TGCGCCAGCAGCTTGGAAAGGGGAAACACCGGGGAGCTGTTTTTT. As protein: CASSLERGNTGELFF.

V gene TRBV6-1 combines with J gene TRBJ2-7; D is undetermined. V was clipped by 1 base and J by 0 bases, with 10 bases between them. The CDR3 sequence is 15 residues long. Germline CDR1 reads MNHNS; CDR2 reads SASEGT. The CDR3 is CASSEEPGSSYEQYF. CDR3 nucleotides: TGTGCCAGCAGTGAAGAACCCGGGTCCTCCTACGAGCAGTACTTC.

The rearrangement uses TRBV7-2 and TRBJ1-2; TRBD1 matches at 8 bases. The CDR3 sequence is 15 residues long. V shed 3 bases and J 0 bases; nucleotides not matched to a gene: 3. The V gene's germline CDR1 is SGHTA and CDR2 FQGNSA. The CDR3 DNA sequence: TGTGCCAGCAGCTTGGACAGGGCGACTAACTATGGCTACACCTTC. Its translation: CASSLDRATNYGYTF. The full variable domain, in which reference TRBV7-2 and TRBJ1-2 provide the parts outside the CDR3, is GAGVSQSPSNKVTEKGKDVELRCDPISGHTALYWYRQSLGQGLEFLIYFQGNSAPDKSGLPSDRFSAERTGGSVSTLTIQRTQQEDSAVYLCASSLDRATNYGYTFGSGTRLTVV.

This rearrangement joins TRBV7-3 to TRBJ2-1; possible D gene TRBD1, 5 bases. The CDR3 length is 13 residues. Germline lookup yields CDR1 SGHTA and CDR2 FQGTGA. The V gene lost 1 base and the J gene lost 5 bases, with 6 bases spanning the gap. Here the CDR3 DNA reads TGTGCCAGCAGCTTAATGACAGACAATGAGCAGTTCTTC. Translating it yields CASSLMTDNEQFF.

The chain has TRBV7-3 and TRBJ2-5, with D uncertain. The CDR3 consists of 13 residues. Looked up from germline, CDR1 is SGHTA and CDR2 is FQGTGA. V lost 3 bases and J 1 base, leaving 6 bases between the germline ends. CDR3 sequence reads: CASSFTPQETQYF. The CDR3 DNA follows: TGTGCCAGCAGCTTCACTCCCCAAGAGACCCAGTACTTC.

The chain has TRBV12-2 and TRBJ2-1; TRBD1 is the table's D call, not checked against the DNA. TRBV12-2 is a known pseudogene. The CDR3 totals 18 residues. This chain's CDR3 is CASRLQRDQRSRVPEQFF. The DNA for the CDR3 is TGTGCAAGTCGCTTACAGAGAGATCAGCGTTCCAGGGTCCCTGAGCAGTTCTTC.

The chain uses TRBV2 and TRBJ2-1, with 12 nucleotides matching TRBD2. CDR1 SNHLY and CDR2 FYNNEI come from the germline V gene. V trimming: 7 bases; J trimming: 6 bases; junction bases outside the gene matches: 7. This CDR3 has 15 residues. The chain's CDR3 is CASMRRTSGINEQFF. The DNA of the CDR3 is TGTGCCAGCATGCGAAGGACTAGCGGGATCAATGAGCAGTTCTTC. Supplemented by reference TRBV2 and TRBJ2-1, the full variable domain reads EPEVTQTPSHQVTQMGQEVILRCVPISNHLYFYWYRQILGQKVEFLVSFYNNEISEKSEIFDDQFSVERPDGSNFTLKIRSTKLEDSAMYFCASMRRTSGINEQFFGPGTRLTVL.

This chain links TRBV15 with TRBJ2-5; D is perhaps TRBD2 (6 bases). The ends were cut back, 2 bases at V and 4 bases at J, with 11 bases in the middle. This CDR3 spans 14 amino acids. Germline CDR1 and CDR2: LNHNV and YYDKDF (reference sequence). This CDR3 reads CATSRQRGGETQYF. In nucleotides, the CDR3 is TGTGCCACCAGCAGACAAAGGGGAGGAGAGACCCAGTACTTC.

This CDR3 is CAISESFGTEAFF. Written as DNA, the CDR3 is TGTGCCATCAGTGAGTCTTTCGGGACTGAAGCTTTCTTT. The chain uses TRBV10-3 and TRBJ1-1, with D unclear. CDR1 is ENHRY, CDR2 SYGVKD, per germline. The CDR3 contains 13 residues. The germline V and J ends were trimmed by 0 bases and 5 bases, with 7 bases remaining between them.

This clone has a single count. The J gene is TRBJ2-3, the V gene TRBV1; the DNA was not compared with TRBD2, the D call given in the table. TRBV1 is classified as a pseudogene. The CDR3 extends over 18 amino acids. The CDR3 sequence is CTSSQAPGGEASTDTQYF. CDR3 sequence (DNA): TGCACCAGCAGCCAAGCACCTGGCGGCGAAGCTAGCACAGATACGCAGTATTTT.

The chain has TRBV30 and TRBJ2-1, with 8 nucleotides matching TRBD2. The CDR3 covers 15 residues. With 3 bases clipped from V and 7 bases from J, the junction kept 11 bases outside the gene matches. Germline CDR1 and CDR2: GTSNPN and SVGIG (reference sequence). The CDR3 DNA is TGTGCCTGGAGACAGAGCGGGAGTGATGGAAATGAGCAGTTCTTC. This codes for CAWRQSGSDGNEQFF.

This chain uses TRBV5-1 with TRBJ1-2; a weak D match, TRBD1 (6 bases). V lost 0 bases, J lost 2 bases, and 11 bases lay in between. The CDR3 sequence is 15 residues long. Germline CDR1 SGHRS, CDR2 YFSETQ. The CDR3 spells CASSLATGLNYGYTF. CDR3 nucleotides: TGCGCCAGCAGCTTGGCCACAGGGCTGAACTATGGCTACACCTTC.

This clone was observed a few times. This chain uses TRBV19 with TRBJ2-7; D perhaps matches TRBD2 (6 bases). CDR3 length: 15 residues. Per germline, CDR1 LNHDA and CDR2 SQIVND (reference sequence). V lost 2 bases to trimming and J lost 4 bases, with 15 bases between them. The CDR3 sequence is CASSIPGGTIYEQYF. The CDR3 coding sequence is TGTGCCAGTAGTATACCAGGCGGGACCATATACGAGCAGTACTTC.

This rearrangement joins TRBV9 to TRBJ2-7, with TRBD2 matching over 9 bases. Trimming at V came to 4 bases and at J to 2 bases, leaving 7 bases not matched to a gene. The CDR3 covers 15 residues. Looked up from germline, CDR1 is SGDLS and CDR2 is YYNGEE. CDR3 region: CASSRRSGSPYEQYF. CDR3 DNA sequence: TGTGCCAGCAGCCGTCGTAGCGGGAGTCCCTACGAGCAGTACTTC.

V and J are TRBV5-1 and TRBJ2-1, with no clear D. The germline V gene has CDR1 SGHRS and CDR2 YFSETQ. The CDR3 totals 12 residues. V was trimmed by 1 base and J by 9 bases, leaving 8 bases between them. The CDR3 DNA is TGCGCCAGCAGCTTGTGGTCGGGTGAGCAGTTCTTC. Protein: CASSLWSGEQFF.

This clone was picked up one time. The rearrangement uses TRBV5-1 and TRBJ2-3; a weak D match, TRBD1 (5 bases). V was pared by 4 bases and J by 5 bases, with 14 bases between. From germline, CDR1 is SGHRS and CDR2 YFSETQ. This CDR3 is built from 14 residues. CDR3 in amino acids: CASSPDSGVDTQYF. In nucleotides, the CDR3 is TGCGCCAGCAGCCCCGACAGTGGGGTAGATACGCAGTATTTT. The full variable domain, its missing parts supplied by reference TRBV5-1 and TRBJ2-3, is KAGVTQTPRYLIKTRGQQVTLSCSPISGHRSVSWYQQTPGQGLQFLFEYFSETQRNKGNFPGRFSGRQFSNSRSEMNVSTLELGDSALYLCASSPDSGVDTQYFGPGTRLTVL.

This clone was seen more than once but under ten times. V usage is TRBV27 and J usage is TRBJ2-7; D ambiguous. This CDR3 comprises 12 residues. Germline assignment: CDR1 MNHEY and CDR2 SMNVEV (reference sequence). V gave up 4 bases and J gave up 8 bases, with 12 bases separating them. The CDR3, as DNA: TGTGCCAGCAGTTCCCCTCGGAGCCAGCAGTACTTC. It translates to CASSSPRSQQYF.

J is TRBJ2-3 and V is TRBV5-4; D may be TRBD2 (5 bases). This CDR3 contains 18 residues. CDR1 is SGHNT, CDR2 YYREEE, per germline (reference sequence). V was pared by 0 bases and J by 1 base, with 18 bases between. Here the CDR3 DNA reads TGTGCCAGCAGCTTGGCTATAGGTCTAGCCCTCGGCACAGATACGCAGTATTTT. It translates to CASSLAIGLALGTDTQYF.

This clone was picked up one time. This rearrangement joins TRBV9 to TRBJ2-7; 10 bases map to TRBD1. Germline V lookup: CDR1 SGDLS, CDR2 YYNGEE. The ends lost 2 bases at V and 3 bases at J; junction bases unmatched: 2. The CDR3 consists of 14 residues. CDR3 nucleotide sequence: TGTGCCAGCAGCGTCGGGACAGGGGTCTACGAGCAGTACTTC. Residues: CASSVGTGVYEQYF.

V usage is TRBV4-3 and J usage is TRBJ2-1; D might be TRBD2 (5 bases). CDR3 length: 14 amino acids. The germline gives CDR1 LGHNA, CDR2 YSLEER. V lost 1 base and J 8 bases, leaving 12 bases between the germline ends. CDR3 DNA: TGCGCCAGCAGCCAAGTCCGGCTTAGCGATGAGCAGTTCTTC. It encodes CASSQVRLSDEQFF.

The CDR3 DNA is TGTGCCAGCAGTGCGGTCGTTGGCGGGAGTGGTGAGCAGTTCTTC. As protein: CASSAVVGGSGEQFF. The chain links TRBV6-4 to TRBJ2-1; TRBD2 aligns across 7 bases. After removal of 4 bases from V and 9 bases from J, the junction contained 12 bases not matched to a gene. Germline CDR1 is MRHNA and CDR2 is SNTAGT. The CDR3 is made up of 15 amino acids.

V usage is TRBV5-1 and J usage is TRBJ2-1, with D hard to call. This CDR3 spans 14 amino acids. Trimming removed 0 bases from V and 5 bases from J, with 9 bases in between. Germline V gene lookup returns CDR1 SGHRS and CDR2 YFSETQ. The CDR3 sequence is CASSLVAENNEQFF. The CDR3 DNA follows: TGCGCCAGCAGCTTGGTAGCAGAAAACAATGAGCAGTTCTTC.

The chain recombines TRBV10-3 with TRBJ2-7, with a tentative D call TRBD1 (5 bases). This CDR3 is 11 amino acids long. Germline V CDR1 and CDR2: ENHRY, SYGVKD. The V end lost 6 bases, the J end lost 7 bases, and 10 bases lay between the germline ends. The CDR3 loop is CAISGTGEQYF. The CDR3 coding sequence is TGTGCCATCAGCGGCACAGGTGAGCAGTACTTC.

The rearrangement joins TRBV11-3 to TRBJ2-7; 16 nucleotides agree with TRBD2. Germline values: CDR1 SGHNT, CDR2 YENEEA. The trim removed 5 bases at V and 7 bases at J, leaving 11 bases unmatched. This CDR3 region has 17 residues. The CDR3 bases are TGTGCCAGCAGCCAGGGACTAGCGGGAGGGCCCAACGGAGAGCAGTACTTC. This encodes CASSQGLAGGPNGEQYF. Based on the CDR3 plus reference TRBV11-3 and TRBJ2-7, the full variable domain is EAGVVQSPRYKIIEKKQPVAFWCNPISGHNTLYWYLQNLGQGPELLIRYENEEAVDDSQLPKDRFSAERLKGVDSTLKIQPAELGDSAVYLCASSQGLAGGPNGEQYFGPGTRLTVT.

The J gene is TRBJ2-3, the V gene TRBV27; D unclear. V shed 4 bases and J shed 0 bases, with 5 bases lying between them. The germline gives CDR1 MNHEY, CDR2 SMNVEV (reference sequence). The CDR3 has 13 residues. CDR3 nucleotide sequence: TGTGCCAGCAGTTATACTAGCACAGATACGCAGTATTTT. Encoded protein: CASSYTSTDTQYF.

The rearrangement joins TRBV5-4 to TRBJ2-7; 15 nucleotides agree with TRBD2. Unmatched junction bases numbered 7, after V lost 2 bases and J lost 7 bases. The CDR3 length is 16 residues. Germline V lookup: CDR1 SGHNT, CDR2 YYREEE (reference sequence). The CDR3 DNA sequence: TGTGCCAGCAGCTTCTTGACCGGGACTAGCGGGGGGGAGCAGTACTTC. Its protein product is CASSFLTGTSGGEQYF.

For the CDR3, the DNA is TGTGCCAGCAGTGCTAGCGGAGGCACAGATACGCAGTATTTT. Protein product: CASSASGGTDTQYF. The V gene is TRBV6-4, the J gene TRBJ2-3; 7 bases match TRBD2. Germline trimming cut 4 bases from V and 1 base from J; bases unmatched to any gene: 2. In germline, CDR1 is MRHNA, CDR2 SNTAGT. The CDR3 extends over 14 amino acids.

The V and J genes are TRBV5-5 and TRBJ2-5; TRBD2 aligns across 9 bases. The ends lost 2 bases at V and 4 bases at J; junction bases unmatched: 0. The CDR3 has 13 amino acids. Germline values: CDR1 SGHKS, CDR2 YYEKEE (reference sequence). CDR3 coding DNA: TGTGCCAGCAGCTTACTAGCGGGAGAGACCCAGTACTTC. It encodes CASSLLAGETQYF.

The J gene is TRBJ2-3, the V gene TRBV27, with 12 nucleotides matching TRBD2. V dropped 5 bases and J dropped 6; count of bases not matched to a gene: 6. This CDR3 is 15 amino acids long. Germline V CDR1 and CDR2: MNHEY, SMNVEV (reference sequence). The CDR3 loop reads CASSLLAGGRDTQYF. CDR3 DNA sequence: TGTGCCAGCAGTCTACTAGCGGGAGGTCGTGATACGCAGTATTTT.